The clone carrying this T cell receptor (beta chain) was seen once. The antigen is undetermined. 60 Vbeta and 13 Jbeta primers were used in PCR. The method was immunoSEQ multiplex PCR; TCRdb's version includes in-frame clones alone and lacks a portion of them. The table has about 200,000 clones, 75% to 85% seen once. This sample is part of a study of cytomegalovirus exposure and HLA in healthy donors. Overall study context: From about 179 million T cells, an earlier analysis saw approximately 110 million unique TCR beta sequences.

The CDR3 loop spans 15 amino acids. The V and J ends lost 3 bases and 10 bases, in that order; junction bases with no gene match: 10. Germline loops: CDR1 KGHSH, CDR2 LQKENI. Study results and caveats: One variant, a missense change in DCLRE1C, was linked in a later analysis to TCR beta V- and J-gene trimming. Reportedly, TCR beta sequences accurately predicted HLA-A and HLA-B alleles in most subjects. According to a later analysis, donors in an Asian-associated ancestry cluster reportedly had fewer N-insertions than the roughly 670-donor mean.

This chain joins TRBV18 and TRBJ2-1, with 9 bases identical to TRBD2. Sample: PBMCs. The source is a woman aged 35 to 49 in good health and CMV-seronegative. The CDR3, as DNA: TGTGCCAGCTCACCGAGGGCGGCTAGCGGGGCGGAGCAGTTCTTC. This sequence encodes CASSPRAASGAEQFF.